This T cell receptor beta chain stems from a study of response to subunit inactivated influenza vaccine. The CDR3 sequence is 16 residues long. In germline, CDR1 is SGHTA, CDR2 FQGNSA. Trimming cost V 3 bases and J 3 bases; bases outside gene matches: 8. TCRdb re-called the RT-PCR reads through MiXCR, storing one row per CDR3 protein. Among about 170,000 distinct CDR3 sequences listed, 12% were seen once. This clonotype was counted ten times or more. These data were also filed under a second study, of T cells expressing NK-cell markers. That work states: UMIs accompanied the 5'RACE template switching by which TCR beta cDNA was made. It was sorted CD3+CD56-NKG2C+, CD3+CD56+NKG2C- and CD3+CD56+NKG2C+ T cells that provided the TCR beta repertoires. HCMV seropositivity marked seven of the eight sequenced donors; one was seronegative. Dominant NKG2C+ clonotypes in six donors made up 1.0-7.0% of CD8+ T cells. The CD3+CD56-NKG2C+ fraction of a handful of donors was also led by these clonotypes.

This receptor was taken from a man aged 50-59 years who received an inactivated influenza vaccine. The sequenced sample was CD8+ T cells sorted from PBMCs, obtained 11 to 12 days after vaccination. The chain combines TRBV7-2 with TRBJ2-1; TRBD2 agrees at 7 bases. This CDR3 is CASSLDLAVFYNEQFF. The CDR3 DNA sequence: TGTGCCAGCAGCTTGGACCTAGCGGTTTTCTACAATGAGCAGTTCTTC.